This paragraph reports one T cell receptor beta chain. No antigen is known for it. No base quality information exists; no much larger clone differs at one position. Using the deep immunoSEQ assay, multiplex PCR amplified TCR CDR3 regions from genomic DNA. Genomic DNA extracted from each cell subset was distributed evenly over all wells of several immunoSEQ 96-well plates, and each plate served as one replicate. For sorted subsets, about 220 ng of genomic DNA, equivalent to 25,000 to 35,000 T cell genomes, went into each replicate PCR. Purified libraries were measured with a Qubit 3.0 fluorometer, size-checked on a Bioanalyzer 2100, and measured again with the KAPA Library Quantification kit. A separate single-read 150-cycle Illumina NextSeq 550 flow cell was used to sequence each immunoSEQ 96-well plate. The authors' analysis ran thus. Because the immunoSEQ output included only junctional sequences and no quality scores, the filtering could not be the same as the filtering used for full-length reads. Sequences were annotated with PyIR, a Python wrapper for IgBLAST v1.9, using IMGT germline references to assign V/J genes and CDR3. Any read was removed if the V/J assignment was weak (E-value above 1e-6), the CDR3 was missing, or the read contained stop codons, out-of-frame junctions, or ambiguous translated residues. A V3J clonotype was defined by an identical inferred V gene, J gene, and CDR3 amino acid sequence. The percentage overlap between two repertoires was calculated by dividing the number of shared unique clonotypes by the size of the smaller repertoire. RTK rarefaction, the Chao1 estimator, and Recon v2.1 estimates of unobserved clonotypes were used to assess repertoire richness. For all TCRbeta clonotypes obtained by the gDNA method from four donors, generation probabilities were computed with OLGA. TCRdb obtained this table from immuneACCESS and retained in-frame rearrangements with V and J assigned. These tables miss some clones; where compared with another copy, unresolved V genes account for less than half of the shortfall, and the remainder is unexplained. That table is the source of V, J and clone size, and D and trimming were worked out from the DNA. The sample table contains hundreds of thousands of clones; only one count was recorded for about three quarters of them. The ten largest clones take up more than 1.5% of the sample.

The donors were healthy, HIV-negative adults with no recently reported acute infections or vaccinations. Every donor was a Caucasian adult living in Nashville, Tennessee, USA. Magnetic negative selection was used to enrich CD4+ T cells, after which naive cells were positively selected on CD45RA and the negative fraction became the memory subset. Blood was obtained by leukapheresis, after which PBMCs were separated by Ficoll-Histopaque density gradient centrifugation and cryopreserved in liquid nitrogen vapor phase. Analytical flow cytometry was used to check the purity and quantity of every magnetically sorted T cell population. From each sorted fraction, genomic DNA was isolated and quantified by UV absorbance on a Nanodrop 2000c. These data belong to a study of shared clonotypes between healthy human individuals (dated by TCRdb to about 2020). The study in broad terms: Three men and a couple of women, aged 18 to 49 years, made up the cohort. Blood TCR repertoires of about five healthy adults were deeply sequenced to estimate repertoire size and the extent of clonotype sharing between individuals. Each donor's leukapheresis produced roughly between roughly 0.9 and 9 billion PBMCs. To increase sequencing depth and limit assay-specific biases, different laboratories used diverse techniques to prepare libraries and sequence TCR repertoires. For each donor, CD4 naive and CD4 memory were each given three plates, CD8 naive was given two plates, and CD8 memory was given one plate. Broader findings and caveats from the paper: Approximately 5% of naive CD4, 3% to 4% of naive CD8, approximately 2% of memory CD4, and about 0.4% of memory CD8 clonotypes were shared across several donors. Larger estimated clonotype richness was generally found for naive subsets than for memory subsets. The genetic and exposure-history diversity represented was limited by the small number of donors. Clonotypes shared by all four sorted-subset donors showed higher generation probabilities than non-shared clonotypes. Incomplete sequencing was indicated by rarefaction of sorted-subset datasets, despite the large sequencing depth. Pairwise subsampling led to the expectation that sequencing depth would affect the degree of clonotype sharing among donors. Sampling was restricted to blood, and TCR repertoires in tissue are likely to differ from TCR repertoires in blood.

Trimming removed 5 bases from V and 6 bases from J; the gene matches leave 7 bases unexplained. From the cysteine up to the phenylalanine, the CDR3 has a length of 14 residues. Of the read, only the CDR3 DNA is kept; its 42 bases are in frame from base 1. As encoded in the germline V gene, CDR1 is SGHVS while CDR2 is FNYEAQ. Specimen: memory CD4+ T cells sorted from blood. Read against the paper, the sample's cell subset or site label means: CD45RA-negative fraction. This receptor chain uses TRBV7-6 and TRBJ1-2; 9 bases in between match TRBD1. This clonotype was sampled from a woman in her twenties or thirties in good health. In nucleotide form, the sequence is TGTGCCAGCAGCCCAAGGGGACAGGGCGATGGCTACACCTTC. Its product reads: CASSPRGQGDGYTF.